A selection of T cell receptor beta chains follows, all from one sample in a study of early T cells in non-severe SARS-CoV-2 infection. TCRdb itself ran the 5' RACE reads through MiXCR, one entry per CDR3 protein. This sample has roughly 54,000 distinct CDR3 sequences, with around 6% found just once. Input material: whole blood. The receptor set was obtained from an adult who was a healthcare worker with PCR-confirmed SARS-CoV-2 infection or an uninfected control (not recorded which). CDR3s include the opening cysteine and the closing phenylalanine or tryptophan. Fields, in order: CDR3 protein, CDR3 DNA, V gene, D gene, J gene, clone size. The D gene is left open where the match is weak. Size is omitted from some rows. Given values are once, few, many or a class for expanded clones.

CDR3aa: CSVSQGAGGSQPQHF
CDR3nt: TGCAGCGTCAGCCAGGGGGCCGGGGGGAGTCAGCCCCAGCATTTT
v_gene: TRBV29-1
d_gene: TRBD1
j_gene: TRBJ1-5
abundance: many

CDR3aa: CASSLAQNTEVFF
CDR3nt: TGCGCCAGCAGCTTGGCACAGAACACTGAAGTTTTCTTT
v_gene: TRBV5-1
d_gene: -
j_gene: TRBJ1-1
abundance: many

CDR3aa: CASSYSSPRSSYEQYF
CDR3nt: TGTGCCAGCAGTTATTCTAGCCCCCGGAGCTCCTACGAGCAGTACTTC
v_gene: TRBV6-5
d_gene: -
j_gene: TRBJ2-7
abundance: -

CDR3aa: CSVDPTGSRYTF
CDR3nt: TGCAGCGTGGATCCCACAGGCTCCCGCTACACCTTC
v_gene: TRBV29-1
d_gene: -
j_gene: TRBJ1-2
abundance: many

CDR3aa: CASSLKGTEAFF
CDR3nt: TGTGCCAGCAGTCTCAAGGGAACTGAAGCTTTCTTT
v_gene: TRBV6-6
d_gene: -
j_gene: TRBJ1-1
abundance: -

CDR3aa: CASSAQGVEGYTF
CDR3nt: TGTGCCAGCAGTGCTCAAGGCGTGGAGGGCTACACCTTC
v_gene: TRBV6-4
d_gene: -
j_gene: TRBJ1-2
abundance: many

CDR3aa: CSGRRANEKLFF
CDR3nt: TGCAGCGGCAGGCGGGCTAATGAAAAACTGTTTTTT
v_gene: TRBV29-1
d_gene: -
j_gene: TRBJ1-4
abundance: many

CDR3aa: CASSQDRGYGYTF
CDR3nt: TGCGCCAGCAGCCAAGACAGGGGCTATGGCTACACCTTC
v_gene: TRBV5-1
d_gene: TRBD1
j_gene: TRBJ1-2
abundance: few

CDR3aa: CASSQGRGNQPQHF
CDR3nt: TGCGCCAGCAGCCAAGGCAGGGGTAATCAGCCCCAGCATTTT
v_gene: TRBV4-1
d_gene: -
j_gene: TRBJ1-5
abundance: many

CDR3aa: CASSLTGRDEQYF
CDR3nt: TGTGCCAGCAGCTTAACCGGGCGGGACGAGCAGTACTTC
v_gene: TRBV7-2
d_gene: -
j_gene: TRBJ2-7
abundance: few

CDR3aa: CASSLERGSAQYNEQFF
CDR3nt: TGCGCCAGCAGCTTGGAACGGGGCTCAGCACAATACAATGAGCAGTTCTTC
v_gene: TRBV5-1
d_gene: -
j_gene: TRBJ2-1
abundance: -

CDR3aa: CASRQTALGSPLHF
CDR3nt: TGTGCCAGCAGACAGACCGCGCTTGGGTCACCCCTCCACTTT
v_gene: TRBV6-6
d_gene: -
j_gene: TRBJ1-6
abundance: many

CDR3aa: CASSESMGGSDYGYTF
CDR3nt: TGCGCCAGCAGTGAGTCGATGGGGGGGAGTGACTATGGCTACACCTTC
v_gene: TRBV10-2
d_gene: -
j_gene: TRBJ1-2
abundance: few

CDR3aa: CAISGGGPMNTEAFF
CDR3nt: TGTGCCATCAGTGGGGGGGGACCCATGAACACTGAAGCTTTCTTT
v_gene: TRBV10-3
d_gene: -
j_gene: TRBJ1-1
abundance: many

CDR3aa: CSASIFRDPRGDEQFF
CDR3nt: TGCAGTGCTAGTATTTTCCGTGACCCCAGAGGCGATGAGCAGTTCTTC
v_gene: TRBV20-1
d_gene: -
j_gene: TRBJ2-1
abundance: few

CDR3aa: CSAAAWPAKNIQYF
CDR3nt: TGCAGTGCCGCCGCCTGGCCCGCCAAAAACATTCAGTACTTC
v_gene: TRBV20-1
d_gene: -
j_gene: TRBJ2-4
abundance: few

CDR3aa: CASSDPGRAGGGYTF
CDR3nt: TGTGCCAGCAGTGACCCCGGACGGGCCGGGGGAGGCTACACCTTC
v_gene: TRBV25-1
d_gene: -
j_gene: TRBJ1-2
abundance: many

CDR3aa: CAWSVQGEAFF
CDR3nt: TGTGCCTGGAGTGTTCAAGGAGAAGCTTTCTTT
v_gene: TRBV30
d_gene: -
j_gene: TRBJ1-1
abundance: many

CDR3aa: CASRPPGFTGELFF
CDR3nt: TGTGCCAGCAGACCCCCAGGGTTCACCGGGGAGCTGTTTTTT
v_gene: TRBV6-1
d_gene: -
j_gene: TRBJ2-2
abundance: many

CDR3aa: CASSPGTSGEDTQYF
CDR3nt: TGCGCCAGCAGCCCCGGGACTAGCGGGGAGGATACGCAGTATTTT
v_gene: TRBV5-1
d_gene: TRBD2
j_gene: TRBJ2-3
abundance: few

CDR3aa: CASSLAGGTGGGNSPLHF
CDR3nt: TGTGCCAGCAGCTTAGCGGGAGGGACAGGGGGCGGTAATTCACCCCTCCACTTT
v_gene: TRBV7-8
d_gene: TRBD1
j_gene: TRBJ1-6
abundance: -

CDR3aa: CASSPFPGHHTPTYEQYF
CDR3nt: TGCGCCAGCAGCCCGTTCCCGGGACACCATACGCCCACCTACGAGCAGTACTTC
v_gene: TRBV4-1
d_gene: -
j_gene: TRBJ2-7
abundance: -

CDR3aa: CSVGGGSGNTIYF
CDR3nt: TGCAGCGTTGGAGGGGGGTCGGGAAACACCATATATTTT
v_gene: TRBV29-1
d_gene: -
j_gene: TRBJ1-3
abundance: many

CDR3aa: CSALNYEQYF
CDR3nt: TGCAGTGCTTTAAACTACGAGCAGTACTTC
v_gene: TRBV20-1
d_gene: -
j_gene: TRBJ2-7
abundance: many

CDR3aa: CASRYLNEQYF
CDR3nt: TGTGCCAGCAGATACTTGAACGAGCAGTACTTC
v_gene: TRBV27
d_gene: -
j_gene: TRBJ2-7
abundance: many

CDR3aa: CASSSLRTGIYGYTF
CDR3nt: TGTGCCAGCAGTTCGCTCCGGACGGGGATCTATGGCTACACCTTC
v_gene: TRBV12-3/TRBV12-4
d_gene: -
j_gene: TRBJ1-2
abundance: -

CDR3aa: CASRQGGGPGYTF
CDR3nt: TGTGCAAGTCGCCAAGGCGGGGGCCCGGGCTACACCTTC
v_gene: TRBV12-2
d_gene: -
j_gene: TRBJ1-2
abundance: many

CDR3aa: CASSPPSTDTQYF
CDR3nt: TGTGCCAGCTCACCACCTAGCACAGATACGCAGTATTTT
v_gene: TRBV18
d_gene: -
j_gene: TRBJ2-3
abundance: many

CDR3aa: CASSSGTGSNEQFF
CDR3nt: TGTGCCAGCAGCTCGGGGACAGGGTCCAATGAGCAGTTCTTC
v_gene: TRBV7-3
d_gene: TRBD1
j_gene: TRBJ2-1
abundance: many

CDR3aa: CAISESVLAMNEQYF
CDR3nt: TGTGCCATCAGTGAGTCTGTACTAGCGATGAACGAGCAGTACTTC
v_gene: TRBV10-3
d_gene: TRBD2
j_gene: TRBJ2-7
abundance: many

CDR3aa: CAADTGELFF
CDR3nt: TGTGCCGCCGACACCGGGGAGCTGTTTTTT
v_gene: TRBV7-9
d_gene: -
j_gene: TRBJ2-2
abundance: few

CDR3aa: CATTDRVATEAFF
CDR3nt: TGTGCCACCACCGACAGGGTGGCGACTGAAGCTTTCTTT
v_gene: TRBV15
d_gene: TRBD1
j_gene: TRBJ1-1
abundance: many

CDR3aa: CASSLRASGVQETQYF
CDR3nt: TGTGCCAGCAGCTTAAGGGCTAGCGGGGTCCAAGAGACCCAGTACTTC
v_gene: TRBV7-2
d_gene: TRBD2
j_gene: TRBJ2-5
abundance: few

CDR3aa: CASTPPANTYEQYF
CDR3nt: TGTGCCAGCACCCCCCCAGCGAACACCTACGAGCAGTACTTC
v_gene: TRBV6-2/TRBV6-3
d_gene: -
j_gene: TRBJ2-7
abundance: many

CDR3aa: CASSLPTSGSHNEQFF
CDR3nt: TGTGCCAGCAGCTTACCGACTAGCGGATCTCACAATGAGCAGTTCTTC
v_gene: TRBV13
d_gene: TRBD2
j_gene: TRBJ2-1
abundance: few

CDR3aa: CASSPRAEVSNQPQHF
CDR3nt: TGTGCCAGCAGTCCTAGGGCGGAGGTGAGCAATCAGCCCCAGCATTTT
v_gene: TRBV6-2/TRBV6-3
d_gene: -
j_gene: TRBJ1-5
abundance: many

CDR3aa: CASSLWGAEETQYF
CDR3nt: TGTGCCAGCAGCTTGTGGGGGGCCGAAGAGACCCAGTACTTC
v_gene: TRBV5-5
d_gene: -
j_gene: TRBJ2-5
abundance: -

CDR3aa: CSALTSGRRNEQFF
CDR3nt: TGCAGTGCTTTGACTAGCGGGAGGAGGAATGAGCAGTTCTTC
v_gene: TRBV20-1
d_gene: TRBD2
j_gene: TRBJ2-1
abundance: many

CDR3aa: CASASERGTDTQYF
CDR3nt: TGCGCCAGTGCTAGTGAACGGGGCACAGATACGCAGTATTTT
v_gene: TRBV10-2
d_gene: -
j_gene: TRBJ2-3
abundance: few

CDR3aa: CASSQDLRDTQYF
CDR3nt: TGTGCCAGCAGCCAAGATCTGAGGGATACGCAGTATTTT
v_gene: TRBV14
d_gene: -
j_gene: TRBJ2-3
abundance: many

CDR3aa: CASSLGTANSNQPQHF
CDR3nt: TGCGCCAGCAGCTTGGGGACCGCGAATAGCAATCAGCCCCAGCATTTT
v_gene: TRBV5-1
d_gene: -
j_gene: TRBJ1-5
abundance: many

CDR3aa: CASSQGGMWTGDSPLHF
CDR3nt: TGCGCCAGCAGCCAAGGGGGGATGTGGACAGGAGATTCACCCCTCCACTTT
v_gene: TRBV4-1
d_gene: TRBD1
j_gene: TRBJ1-6
abundance: few

CDR3aa: CASSPGASLPGQYF
CDR3nt: TGTGCCAGCAGCCCCGGGGCCTCCCTCCCAGGGCAGTACTTC
v_gene: TRBV3-1
d_gene: -
j_gene: TRBJ2-7
abundance: few

CDR3aa: CASAKSGGDQETQYF
CDR3nt: TGTGCCAGCGCCAAGAGCGGGGGGGACCAAGAGACCCAGTACTTC
v_gene: TRBV11-2
d_gene: TRBD2
j_gene: TRBJ2-5
abundance: many

CDR3aa: CASSSSGDPIQYF
CDR3nt: TGTGCCAGCAGCTCGTCTGGCGACCCAATTCAGTACTTC
v_gene: TRBV11-3
d_gene: -
j_gene: TRBJ2-4
abundance: many

CDR3aa: CASTLAGHTGELFF
CDR3nt: TGTGCCAGCACCTTAGCGGGCCACACCGGGGAGCTGTTTTTT
v_gene: TRBV7-2
d_gene: TRBD2
j_gene: TRBJ2-2
abundance: few

CDR3aa: CAISERGDTEAFF
CDR3nt: TGTGCCATCAGTGAAAGGGGCGACACTGAAGCTTTCTTT
v_gene: TRBV10-3
d_gene: -
j_gene: TRBJ1-1
abundance: -

CDR3aa: CASLPRVNTGAGYGYTF
CDR3nt: TGTGCCAGCCTTCCTCGCGTTAATACAGGGGCGGGCTATGGCTACACCTTC
v_gene: TRBV6-5
d_gene: TRBD1
j_gene: TRBJ1-2
abundance: many

CDR3aa: CAWAKQGMRTEAFF
CDR3nt: TGTGCCTGGGCCAAACAGGGAATGCGCACTGAAGCTTTCTTT
v_gene: TRBV30
d_gene: -
j_gene: TRBJ1-1
abundance: many

CDR3aa: CASSLDGKVYGYTF
CDR3nt: TGTGCCAGCAGTTTGGACGGGAAAGTCTATGGCTACACCTTC
v_gene: TRBV2
d_gene: -
j_gene: TRBJ1-2
abundance: many

CDR3aa: CSVDGGGSAGFF
CDR3nt: TGCAGCGTTGACGGAGGAGGATCGGCGGGTTTCTTT
v_gene: TRBV29-1
d_gene: -
j_gene: TRBJ1-1
abundance: many